This TCR beta chain appears in the sequencing data of a study of precursors of human CD4 cytotoxic T cells (dated 2018 in TCRdb). Regarding the complete study: In total, CD4+ memory subsets from about 14 donors went into the bulk TCR-seq analysis. Sequences for both the TCRalpha and TCRbeta chains came out of the TCR-seq analysis of 15 or so donors (table S7). What the authors observed across the whole study: Only about 95% of the 14 donors were included in some bulk TCR-seq comparisons, which suggests that not every subset was available for every donor. Expanded effector clonotypes made up a larger fraction of IL-7Rhigh TEMRA clonotypes than of TEM or TCM clonotypes. The limitation that the direction of differentiation between precursor and effector cells cannot be definitively established by a human observational design was noted by the authors. Compared with the TCM and TEM subsets, the IL-7Rhigh and IL-7R- TEMRA subsets had more restricted TCR repertoires, marked by lower diversity and more expanded clonotypes.

To test for a precursor-effector relationship among CD4 cytotoxic T cells, four sorted CD4+ memory subsets (TCM, TEM, IL-7Rhigh TEMRA, IL-7R- TEMRA) underwent bulk UMI-based TCR sequencing. The cells came from peripheral blood mononuclear cells that had been isolated from human blood. This clonotype was observed a handful of times. What this receptor recognizes is not known. The sample holds no much larger clone one base away, and base qualities are not on file. The CDR3 starts with the cysteine, ends with the phenylalanine, and has 15 residues. Only the CDR3 region is kept as DNA, spanning 45 bases read in frame from base 1. Sequences SGHRS (CDR1) and YFSETQ (CDR2) are obtained from the germline V gene. Trimming leaves V shorter by 0 bases and J shorter by 10 bases, with the junction holding 6 bases beyond the gene matches. The listed sequencing device is Illumina MiSeq. In the authors' own workflow: To quantify repertoire diversity, the Shannon-Wiener index was calculated using VDJtools. A TCRbeta clonotype was considered expanded if its clonotype frequency was 3 or more. TCRdb ran its own pipeline on the public reads, namely fastp trimming at Q25 and MiXCR clone calling, and kept in-frame beta chains. Here each entry gathers all rows of one CDR3 protein and keeps the most common genes and DNA. TCRdb's processing, not the study's, gives the V and J calls here. This sample gives roughly 160 distinct CDR3 sequences in total; 35% to 40% of them show up just once. The ten largest make up approximately 70% of the sample.

The rearranged chain carries TRBV5-1 and TRBJ2-1, and TRBD2 matches 11 of the central bases. The TCR was taken from a human donor in good health. The material sequenced was memory CD4+ T cells from blood (PBMCs). The DNA sequence reads TGCGCCAGCAGCTTGGGACTAGCGGGGACATCCGAGCAGTTCTTC. Its amino acids are CASSLGLAGTSEQFF. The variable domain in full, with residues beyond the CDR3 obtained from the reference TRBV5-1 and TRBJ2-1 genes, is KAGVTQTPRYLIKTRGQQVTLSCSPISGHRSVSWYQQTPGQGLQFLFEYFSETQRNKGNFPGRFSGRQFSNSRSEMNVSTLELGDSALYLCASSLGLAGTSEQFFGPGTRLTVL.